The 27 T cell receptor beta chains given below trace back to one sample, sequenced in a study of CD8 T cells in ankylosing spondylitis. In TCRdb, the 5' RACE reads were re-called with MiXCR into one record per CDR3 protein. Found here are a few hundred thousand distinct CDR3 sequences, approximately 20% of them singletons; the top ten hold around 32%. The sequenced material came from blood, either unsorted or a sorted T cell fraction (not recorded which). The source of these receptors is a male donor with ankylosing spondylitis or in good health (not recorded which).

In this sample, this clonotype turned up a few times. The chain carries TRBV11-2 and TRBJ2-3; D not resolved. V was pared by 2 bases and J by 2 bases, with 20 bases between. This CDR3 spans 18 amino acids. Germline V lookup: CDR1 SGHAT, CDR2 FQNNGV. The CDR3 loop is CASSLNRNYPTITDTQYF. The CDR3 region has the DNA TGTGCCAGCAGCTTAAACAGAAATTACCCCACAATCACAGATACGCAGTATTTT.

This clonotype was detected a few times. V usage is TRBV5-1 and J usage is TRBJ2-3; 9 positions match TRBD2. The ends lost 4 bases at V and 6 bases at J; junction bases unmatched: 12. CDR1 is SGHRS, CDR2 YFSETQ, per germline. The CDR3 sequence is 16 residues long. The chain's CDR3 is CASSPWVAGEVDTQYF. The CDR3 DNA is TGCGCCAGCAGCCCCTGGGTAGCGGGAGAAGTGGATACGCAGTATTTT.

J is TRBJ2-7 and V is TRBV6-5, with D possibly being TRBD1 (6 bases). CDR3 size: 13 residues. Germline CDR1 and CDR2: MNHEY and SVGAGI. The ends were cut back, 4 bases at V and 4 bases at J, with 11 bases in the middle. The CDR3 reads CASSLAGEYEQYF. The CDR3, as DNA: TGTGCCAGCAGTTTGGCAGGGGAGTACGAGCAGTACTTC.

For this clonotype: A read error is possible here, since a much larger clone lies one base away. This chain joins TRBV29-1 and TRBJ2-1; 10 bases fit TRBD2. The length of the CDR3 is 15 residues. V shed 6 bases, J shed 6 bases, and the junction held 11 bases outside the gene matches. In germline, CDR1 is SQVTM, CDR2 ANQGSEA. CDR3 region: CSVSGRATISNEQFF. CDR3 coding DNA: TGCAGCGTCAGCGGGAGGGCCACGATCTCCAATGAGCAGTTCTTC.

This rearrangement joins TRBV29-1 to TRBJ2-5; D gene uncertain. CDR1 is SQVTM and CDR2 is ANQGSEA in the germline V gene. Trimming took off 2 bases at V and 5 bases at J, with 12 bases between the two ends. The CDR3 spans 13 residues. The CDR3 reads CSVETPGLETQYF. The CDR3 DNA reads TGCAGCGTTGAAACACCCGGGTTGGAGACCCAGTACTTC.

The chain joins TRBV11-2 to TRBJ2-3, with TRBD1 as a possible D gene (6 bases). Germline-derived CDR1 and CDR2 are SGHAT and FQNNGV. CDR3 length: 15 residues. The V and J ends lost 5 bases and 2 bases respectively, with 14 bases between them. The CDR3 region has the DNA TGTGCCAGCAGCCCTGGGCAGGGGTACACAGATACGCAGTATTTT. Its protein product is CASSPGQGYTDTQYF.

This clonotype was seen at least ten times. The V call is TRBV10-3, the J call TRBJ2-5, with a tentative D call TRBD1 (6 bases). V lost 8 bases and J lost 2, with 18 bases in between. The CDR3 spans 15 residues. The germline V gene encodes CDR1 ENHRY and CDR2 SYGVKD. The CDR3 DNA is TGTGCCATCGGACCGGGACACCCAGGACAAGAGACCCAGTACTTC. Translated, it gives CAIGPGHPGQETQYF.

This rearrangement joins TRBV20-1 to TRBJ1-4; D unclear. Per the germline V gene, CDR1 is DFQATT and CDR2 is SNEGSKA (reference sequence). Between the trimmed V and J ends, which lost 5 bases and 4 bases, there was a span of 11 bases. This CDR3 region has 13 residues. The CDR3, as DNA: TGCAGTGCTCCGAGGAGGCTTAATGAAAAACTGTTTTTT. Protein product: CSAPRRLNEKLFF.

The chain is built from TRBV4-1 and TRBJ2-7; 8 nucleotides match TRBD2. J was trimmed by 6 bases and V by 5 bases; bases with no gene match: 15. The CDR3 loop spans 16 amino acids. Germline-derived CDR1 and CDR2 are MGHRA and YSYEKL. The CDR3 protein is CASSGIAGGPRIEQYF. CDR3 in DNA: TGCGCCAGCAGCGGTATCGCGGGAGGCCCCAGGATCGAGCAGTACTTC.

The genes are TRBV6-4 and TRBJ2-1, with TRBD2 matching over 7 bases. Trimming took 4 bases from V and 4 from J; bases not matched to a gene: 7. Germline V gene data show CDR1 as MRHNA and CDR2 as SNTAGT. This CDR3 has 15 amino acids. As DNA, the CDR3 is TGTGCCAGCAGTGGGATGGCTAGCGGTTACAATGAGCAGTTCTTC. It is translated as CASSGMASGYNEQFF.

This clonotype was seen ten or more times. This chain connects TRBV4-3 to TRBJ2-7; D may be TRBD2 (6 bases). V lost 0 bases to trimming and J lost 6 bases, with 15 bases between them. The CDR3 is 15 residues long. Per the germline V gene, CDR1 is LGHNA and CDR2 is YSLEER. The CDR3 DNA sequence: TGCGCCAGCAGCCAAGATCCTACACCCGGGGGCGAGCAGTACTTC. Translation: CASSQDPTPGGEQYF.

The V and J genes are TRBV4-1 and TRBJ2-1, with 8 bases matching TRBD2. The V gene end was trimmed by 4 bases and the J gene end by 3 bases; junction bases not matched to a gene: 5. The CDR3 loop spans 15 amino acids. Germline CDR1 reads MGHRA; CDR2 reads YSYEKL. CDR3 DNA sequence: TGCGCCAGCAGCCTACGGGGGACTAGCTACAATGAGCAGTTCTTC. Its protein is CASSLRGTSYNEQFF.

Many counts were recorded for this clonotype. Here the CDR3 DNA reads TGCAGTGCCGAACCCCTTGACGAATCTTCCTACGAGCAGTACTTC. As protein: CSAEPLDESSYEQYF. V usage is TRBV20-1 and J usage is TRBJ2-7; D ambiguous. The CDR3 length is 15 residues. Trimming took 6 bases from V and 1 from J, leaving 19 bases between them. Germline V gene lookup returns CDR1 DFQATT and CDR2 SNEGSKA (reference sequence).

This rearrangement joins TRBV11-1 to TRBJ1-1; 9 bases match TRBD1. The CDR3 totals 18 residues. Germline V CDR1 and CDR2: SGHAT, FQDESV (reference sequence). The ends lost 5 bases at V and 0 bases at J; junction bases unmatched: 13. CDR3 in amino acids: CASSKNPGQGFMNTEAFF. Written as DNA, the CDR3 is TGTGCCAGCAGCAAAAACCCGGGACAGGGTTTTATGAACACTGAAGCTTTCTTT.

This clonotype has a handful of counts. This chain uses TRBV6-5 with TRBJ1-2; D not resolved. The CDR3 consists of 15 residues. Germline CDR1 and CDR2: MNHEY and SVGAGI. Between the trimmed V and J ends, which lost 0 bases and 2 bases, there was a span of 10 bases. The CDR3 coding sequence is TGTGCCAGCAGTTACTCGGCCCGGACGAACTATGGCTACACCTTC. Its protein product is CASSYSARTNYGYTF.

The chain is built from TRBV4-1 and TRBJ1-1, with 8 bases identical to TRBD1. Trimming cost V 4 bases and J 1 base; bases outside gene matches: 5. The CDR3 totals 15 residues. CDR1 MGHRA and CDR2 YSYEKL come from the germline V gene. In DNA, the CDR3 is TGCGCCAGCAGCCCAACTCAGGGGGCGAACACTGAAGCTTTCTTT. Amino acid sequence: CASSPTQGANTEAFF.

The genes are TRBV27 and TRBJ2-1; D is unresolved. Trimming took 2 bases from V and 7 from J, leaving 9 bases between them. CDR1 MNHEY and CDR2 SMNVEV come from the germline V gene (reference sequence). The CDR3 contains 13 residues. The CDR3 sequence is CASSLDGPNEQFF. The DNA for the CDR3 is TGTGCCAGCAGTTTAGATGGGCCGAATGAGCAGTTCTTC.

This clonotype was observed a handful of times. V and J are TRBV15 and TRBJ2-2, with TRBD1 as a possible D gene (5 bases). V gave up 0 bases and J gave up 4 bases, with 12 bases separating them. The germline V gene has CDR1 LNHNV and CDR2 YYDKDF (reference sequence). The CDR3 length is 16 residues. Written as DNA, the CDR3 is TGTGCCACCAGCAGAGAGGGCAGGGCGGTCACCGGGGAGCTGTTTTTT. This sequence encodes CATSREGRAVTGELFF. The complete variable domain, with remaining parts taken from reference TRBV15 and TRBJ2-2, reads DAMVIQNPRYQVTQFGKPVTLSCSQTLNHNVMYWYQQKSSQAPKLLFHYYDKDFNNEADTPDNFQSRRPNTSFCFLDIRSPGLGDTAMYLCATSREGRAVTGELFFGEGSRLTVL.

The rearrangement uses TRBV4-3 and TRBJ2-2; tentative D call: TRBD2 (6 bases). Germline CDR1 LGHNA, CDR2 YSLEER. Trimming left V 0 bases short and J 5 bases short, with 19 bases between. This CDR3 spans 18 amino acids. CDR3 nucleotides: TGCGCCAGCAGCCAAGATCCCACGGCGGGAACTTTTACCGGGGAGCTGTTTTTT. Amino acid sequence: CASSQDPTAGTFTGELFF.

The rearrangement uses TRBV4-1 and TRBJ2-1, with TRBD2 matching 14 bases. The J segment lost 7 bases and the V segment lost 3 bases, leaving 5 bases of the junction unmatched. The CDR3 is 16 residues long. CDR1 is MGHRA and CDR2 is YSYEKL in the germline V gene. CDR3 DNA: TGCGCCAGCAGCCAGACTAGCGGGAGGGCCAGTAATGAGCAGTTCTTC. The encoded protein is CASSQTSGRASNEQFF.

The table lists this clonotype with many counts. V and J are TRBV28 and TRBJ2-1; TRBD2 agrees at 10 bases. V shed 5 bases and J 7 bases; nucleotides not matched to a gene: 11. Germline V gene sequence: CDR1 MDHEN, CDR2 SYDVKM. The CDR3 runs to 16 residues. The CDR3 reads CASSADSGRAANEQFF. The CDR3 DNA reads TGTGCCAGCAGTGCCGACAGCGGGAGGGCCGCTAATGAGCAGTTCTTC.

This clonotype was counted only a few times. This chain uses TRBV4-1 with TRBJ2-1, with TRBD2 identical over 9 bases. The CDR3 is 17 amino acids. J was trimmed by 2 bases and V by 1 base; bases with no gene match: 6. The germline V gene encodes CDR1 MGHRA and CDR2 YSYEKL. The CDR3 bases are TGCGCCAGCAGCCAAGCTCCACTAGCGGGCGCCTACAATGAGCAGTTCTTC. It encodes CASSQAPLAGAYNEQFF.

The chain joins TRBV27 to TRBJ2-7; tentatively, D is TRBD1 or TRBD2 (5 bases each). CDR3 length: 15 amino acids. V lost 2 bases, J lost 5 bases, and 16 bases lay in between. Germline V gene sequence: CDR1 MNHEY, CDR2 SMNVEV (reference sequence). The CDR3 sequence: CASSLEVRGAHEQYF. The DNA of the CDR3 is TGTGCCAGCAGTTTAGAGGTCCGGGGCGCGCACGAGCAGTACTTC.

This clonotype was recorded a few times. This rearrangement joins TRBV6-5 to TRBJ2-7; 7 bases map to TRBD2. V lost 3 bases and J lost 5; bases outside the gene matches: 7. The germline gives CDR1 MNHEY, CDR2 SVGAGI. The CDR3 runs to 14 residues. The CDR3 nucleotides are TGTGCCAGCAGTTATGCTGGGGGGGTTGACGAGCAGTACTTC. Protein sequence: CASSYAGGVDEQYF.

The chain links TRBV5-1 to TRBJ1-5; 9 positions agree with TRBD1. In germline, CDR1 is SGHRS, CDR2 YFSETQ. The CDR3 is made up of 17 amino acids. J lost 6 bases, V lost 3 bases, and 13 bases had no gene match. CDR3 sequence reads: CASSYPVGQGGIQPQHF. In DNA, the CDR3 is TGCGCCAGCAGCTACCCCGTGGGACAGGGAGGCATTCAGCCCCAGCATTTT.

The J gene is TRBJ2-5, the V gene TRBV3-1; 14 bases align to TRBD2. Trimming at V came to 0 bases and at J to 4 bases, leaving 7 bases not matched to a gene. Germline lookup yields CDR1 LGHDT and CDR2 YNNKEL (reference sequence). CDR3 size: 18 residues. CDR3 region: CASSQDGGLAGERETQYF. CDR3 bases: TGTGCCAGCAGCCAAGATGGGGGACTAGCGGGAGAAAGAGAGACCCAGTACTTC.

Turning to this clonotype: This may be a read error: a much more frequent sequence differs by one nucleotide. The chain combines TRBV7-2 with TRBJ2-5; the D gene could be TRBD1 or TRBD2 (6 bases each). Germline values: CDR1 SGHTA, CDR2 FQGNSA. V dropped 4 bases and J dropped 5 bases, with 11 bases sitting between them. The CDR3 consists of 13 residues. The CDR3 loop is CASSWGAWETQYF. Written as DNA, the CDR3 is TGTGCCAGCAGCTGGGGGGCGTGGGAGACCCAGTACTTC.